These 20 T cell receptor beta chains came from one sample sequenced in a study of T cell responses to AZD1222 COVID-19 vaccine (dated by TCRdb to the early 2020s). Interpreted using the paper, the time point label stands for: baseline before first vaccination. The treatment or condition label, as the study defines it: meningococcal conjugate vaccine given as trial control. Library prep was done by the immunoSEQ multiplex PCR assay. The immuneACCESS repertoire file appears here via TCRdb, limited to in-frame rearrangements. These files lack a portion of the clones; in checked studies, under half of the deficit traces to unresolved V genes, and the cause of the others is not known. For this sample the table gives some 120,000 clones, of which approximately 85% were detected only once. About 17% of the sample belongs to the ten largest clones. Source: peripheral blood, taken on day 0 of MenACWY control vaccination. The receptors here all came from an adult in good health.

V is TRBV4-2 and J is TRBJ2-7, with 12 bases lining up with TRBD2. The junction had 11 bases not matched to a gene; V was cut back by 4 bases and J by 4 bases. Germline CDR1 reads LGHNA; CDR2 reads YNFKEQ. This CDR3 has 17 amino acids. The CDR3 is CASSRPTSGRSRYEQYF. Here the CDR3 DNA reads TGTGCCAGCAGCCGGCCGACTAGCGGGAGAAGCCGGTACGAGCAGTACTTC.

The chain uses TRBV5-4 and TRBJ1-6, with 8 bases matching TRBD1. Trimming took 0 bases from V and 9 from J; bases not matched to a gene: 2. Germline V lookup: CDR1 SGHNT, CDR2 YYREEE (reference sequence). CDR3 size: 14 residues. The CDR3 here is CASSLVRGLSPLHF. The CDR3 DNA reads as TGTGCCAGCAGCTTGGTCAGGGGGCTTTCACCCCTCCACTTT.

The rearrangement joins TRBV4-1 to TRBJ2-7; no firm D call. Per germline, CDR1 MGHRA and CDR2 YSYEKL. V was pared by 0 bases and J by 0 bases, with 15 bases between. The CDR3 is 17 amino acids. This CDR3 is CASSQEMPPLPSYEQYF. CDR3 in DNA: TGCGCCAGCAGCCAAGAAATGCCGCCATTACCCTCCTACGAGCAGTACTTC.

This chain links TRBV19 with TRBJ1-5; D ambiguous. The V end was cut by 8 bases, the J end by 5 bases, with 16 bases between. Germline V gene sequence: CDR1 LNHDA, CDR2 SQIVND (reference sequence). The CDR3 is 14 amino acids. CDR3 DNA sequence: TGTGCCAGTGATATGGTGGGAAAGTATCAGCCCCAGCATTTT. Translation gives CASDMVGKYQPQHF.

This chain links TRBV19 with TRBJ2-3; 13 bases align to TRBD2. This CDR3 contains 14 residues. The V gene end was trimmed by 8 bases and the J gene end by 4 bases; junction bases not matched to a gene: 3. Germline V gives CDR1 LNHDA, CDR2 SQIVND (reference sequence). Here the CDR3 DNA reads TGTGCCAGTGGACTAGCGGGAGTATCAGATACGCAGTATTTT. Its protein product is CASGLAGVSDTQYF.

The chain carries TRBV6-5 and TRBJ1-6; perhaps TRBD1 as D (5 bases). This CDR3 contains 15 residues. The germline V gene has CDR1 MNHEY and CDR2 SVGAGI. V was cut by 5 bases and J by 7 bases, with 15 bases left in between. CDR3 nucleotide sequence: TGTGCCAGCAGTCGAAGGCCAGGGCGGAATTCACCCCTCCACTTT. This codes for CASSRRPGRNSPLHF.

This clone was observed a single time. The gene calls are TRBV6-5 and TRBJ1-1; TRBD1 aligns across 8 bases. The germline V gene has CDR1 MNHEY and CDR2 SVGAGI. V dropped 4 bases and J dropped 1; count of bases not matched to a gene: 5. This CDR3 comprises 15 residues. The CDR3 nucleotides are TGTGCCAGCAGTTCCCTAGGGACAGGGAACACTGAAGCTTTCTTT. Encoded protein: CASSSLGTGNTEAFF.

This clone appeared a single time. The V call is TRBV24-1, the J call TRBJ2-7; tentatively, D is TRBD1 (5 bases). V shed 4 bases and J shed 2 bases, with 8 bases lying between them. The CDR3 covers 13 residues. Germline values: CDR1 KGHDR, CDR2 SFDVKD. CDR3 nucleotide sequence: TGTGCCACCAGTGAAGGACACACCTACGAGCAGTACTTC. Protein sequence: CATSEGHTYEQYF.

This clone has only a few counts. The chain combines TRBV19 with TRBJ1-5; no firm D call. The CDR3 covers 13 residues. The V and J ends lost 5 bases and 5 bases respectively, with 10 bases between them. Germline-derived CDR1 and CDR2 are LNHDA and SQIVND (reference sequence). Here the CDR3 reads CASSVRLDQPQHF. For the CDR3, the DNA is TGTGCCAGTAGTGTGAGGTTGGATCAGCCCCAGCATTTT. The whole variable domain, filled in from reference TRBV19 and TRBJ1-5, reads DGGITQSPKYLFRKEGQNVTLSCEQNLNHDAMYWYRQDPGQGLRLIYYSQIVNDFQKGDIAEGYSVSREKKESFPLTVTSAQKNPTAFYLCASSVRLDQPQHFGDGTRLSIL.

The rearrangement uses TRBV3-1 (or the pseudogene TRBV3-2) and TRBJ2-7; TRBD1 aligns across 7 bases. This CDR3 has 13 amino acids. The germline V gene has CDR1 LGHDT and CDR2 YNNKEL (reference sequence). The V segment lost 4 bases and the J segment 1 base; nucleotides outside the gene matches: 1. Written as DNA, the CDR3 is TGTGCCAGCAGCCGGGACAGTTCCTACGAGCAGTACTTC. Translated: CASSRDSSYEQYF.

This rearrangement joins TRBV3-1 (or the pseudogene TRBV3-2) to TRBJ2-4; 9 positions agree with TRBD1. The length of the CDR3 is 17 residues. Germline assignment: CDR1 LGHDT and CDR2 YNNKEL (reference sequence). V trimming: 3 bases; J trimming: 7 bases; junction bases outside the gene matches: 13. CDR3 sequence reads: CASSHPPPQGAHNIQYF. CDR3 coding DNA: TGTGCCAGCAGCCATCCACCCCCACAGGGGGCACACAACATTCAGTACTTC.

This clone was detected a few times. V usage is TRBV2 and J usage is TRBJ1-5; a weak D match, TRBD1 (5 bases). The length of the CDR3 is 14 residues. The germline V and J ends were trimmed by 4 bases and 6 bases, with 13 bases remaining between them. CDR1 is SNHLY and CDR2 is FYNNEI in the germline V gene. Here the CDR3 reads CASSVRQGGQPQHF. The DNA for the CDR3 is TGTGCCAGCAGTGTAAGGCAGGGTGGTCAGCCCCAGCATTTT.

Here the CDR3 reads CAWSDPGRTGVSYEQYF. Written as DNA, the CDR3 is TGTGCCTGGAGTGACCCGGGGCGGACAGGAGTCTCCTACGAGCAGTACTTC. J is TRBJ2-7 and V is TRBV30, with 7 bases lining up with TRBD1. The V and J ends lost 1 base and 0 bases, in that order; junction bases with no gene match: 12. CDR3 length: 17 amino acids. Germline V gives CDR1 GTSNPN, CDR2 SVGIG (reference sequence).

The chain combines TRBV18 with TRBJ1-1; perhaps TRBD1 as D (6 bases). The CDR3 has 13 residues. Per germline, CDR1 KGHSH and CDR2 LQKENI. Trimming left V 3 bases short and J 6 bases short, with 11 bases between. The CDR3 sequence is CASSPGQSAEAFF. CDR3 in DNA: TGTGCCAGCTCACCCGGACAGAGTGCTGAAGCTTTCTTT.

The V gene is TRBV27, the J gene TRBJ1-4; weak D call: TRBD1 (6 bases). Between the trimmed V and J ends, which lost 8 bases and 0 bases, there was a span of 13 bases. The germline gives CDR1 MNHEY, CDR2 SMNVEV (reference sequence). The CDR3 is 15 amino acids. CDR3 DNA sequence: TGTGCCAGCGGTCGGGGACACACAACTAATGAAAAACTGTTTTTT. It yields the protein CASGRGHTTNEKLFF.

The chain links TRBV9 to TRBJ1-3; D remains ambiguous. Germline-derived CDR1 and CDR2 are SGDLS and YYNGEE. This CDR3 has 13 amino acids. V was clipped by 0 bases and J by 6 bases, with 7 bases between them. The CDR3 loop is CASSVGRSNTIYF. For the CDR3, the DNA is TGTGCCAGCAGCGTAGGCCGTTCAAACACCATATATTTT. The whole variable domain, remainder taken from reference TRBV9 and TRBJ1-3, is DSGVTQTPKHLITATGQRVTLRCSPRSGDLSVYWYQQSLDQGLQFLIQYYNGEERAKGNILERFSAQQFPDLHSELNLSSLELGDSALYFCASSVGRSNTIYFGEGSWLTVV.

The chain links TRBV7-2 to TRBJ1-4, with 7 positions matching TRBD1. In germline, CDR1 is SGHTA, CDR2 FQGNSA. The length of the CDR3 is 15 residues. Losses at the gene ends were 5 bases for V and 7 bases for J; bases not matched to a gene: 10. The CDR3 coding sequence is TGTGCCAGCAGCCCTACAGGGGCGAGTGGTGAAAAACTGTTTTTT. This sequence encodes CASSPTGASGEKLFF. The variable domain in full, completed from reference TRBV7-2 and TRBJ1-4, reads GAGVSQSPSNKVTEKGKDVELRCDPISGHTALYWYRQSLGQGLEFLIYFQGNSAPDKSGLPSDRFSAERTGGSVSTLTIQRTQQEDSAVYLCASSPTGASGEKLFFGSGTQLSVL.

This rearrangement joins TRBV6-5 to TRBJ2-7; 9 nucleotides line up with TRBD1. V was clipped by 6 bases and J by 6 bases; unmatched bases: 9. Germline V gives CDR1 MNHEY, CDR2 SVGAGI. This CDR3 has 14 residues. CDR3 residues: CASREDRGLGEQYF. The DNA for the CDR3 is TGTGCCAGCAGAGAGGACAGGGGTTTAGGCGAGCAGTACTTC.

The V call is TRBV5-1, the J call TRBJ2-7; maybe TRBD2 (5 bases). Germline CDR1 SGHRS, CDR2 YFSETQ. Trimming took off 5 bases at V and 4 bases at J, with 13 bases between the two ends. The CDR3 contains 13 residues. CDR3 loop: CASSSADSYEQYF. The CDR3 bases are TGCGCCAGCAGTTCAGCGGACTCATACGAGCAGTACTTC.

This clone was seen once. The chain couples TRBV24-1 to TRBJ2-3; 10 bases agree with TRBD1. With 5 bases clipped from V and 4 bases from J, the junction kept 5 bases outside the gene matches. The CDR3 is made up of 15 amino acids. The V gene's germline CDR1 is KGHDR and CDR2 SFDVKD. As DNA, the CDR3 is TGTGCCACCAGTGGCCCGGGACAGGGGTCAGATACGCAGTATTTT. Translation gives CATSGPGQGSDTQYF.